The entry below gives a single T cell receptor (beta chain) sequence along with its context. Its antigen is undetermined. The CDR3 has 12 amino acids. Germline V gene lookup returns CDR1 SGHDT and CDR2 YYEEEE. Trimming stripped 0 bases from V and 8 bases from J, with 8 bases between. This entry is derived from a study of T cells after yellow fever vaccination. Broader study findings: Only a minor proportion of clonotypes was detected across both CD4 and CD8 compartments.

TCRdb passed the 5' RACE reads through MiXCR, listing each CDR3 protein once. This table has hundreds of thousands of distinct CDR3 sequences, approximately 13% appearing once. The TCR sequence derives from a young man who received the YFV17D yellow fever vaccine. The chain combines TRBV5-6 with TRBJ2-5; no definite D call. Here the sequenced sample was PBMCs, taken on the day of the yellow fever booster vaccination. In nucleotides, the CDR3 is TGTGCCAGCAGCTTGGTGCAGTCCACCCAGTACTTC. Amino acid sequence: CASSLVQSTQYF.